Below, 10 T cell receptor beta chains from the same sample are listed, as sequenced in a study of cytomegalovirus exposure and HLA in healthy donors. Both 60 Vbeta primers and 13 Jbeta primers went into the PCR. Clones were sequenced by immunoSEQ multiplex PCR, and TCRdb holds only the in-frame ones, with some missing. Of 250,000 or so clones in the sample, around 81% were seen once. The sample taken for sequencing was PBMCs. These receptor sequences come from a woman aged 55-75 years in good health and CMV-seropositive.

V is TRBV4-2 and J is TRBJ2-3; 14 nucleotides match TRBD2. The length of the CDR3 is 18 residues. Germline V gene lookup returns CDR1 LGHNA and CDR2 YNFKEQ. Losses at the gene ends were 1 base for V and 5 bases for J; bases not matched to a gene: 8. DNA of the CDR3: TGTGCCAGCAGCCAAGTCGGGACTAGCGGGAGAGGACGAGATACGCAGTATTTT. It specifies CASSQVGTSGRGRDTQYF.

V and J are TRBV6-5 and TRBJ1-2, with D possibly being TRBD1 (5 bases). V dropped 4 bases and J dropped 8 bases, with 20 bases sitting between them. Germline V gene lookup returns CDR1 MNHEY and CDR2 SVGAGI. This CDR3 is 15 amino acids long. The CDR3 bases are TGTGCCAGCAGTTCCACTCGTCAGGGAAGGGGAGGCTACACCTTC. This encodes CASSSTRQGRGGYTF.

The chain uses TRBV5-1 and TRBJ1-1; the match to TRBD1 covers 9 bases. The CDR3 has 13 residues. Per germline, CDR1 SGHRS and CDR2 YFSETQ. Trimming took 4 bases from V and 11 from J; bases not matched to a gene: 9. This CDR3 is CASSVGQGRFAFF. The CDR3, as DNA: TGCGCCAGCAGCGTTGGACAGGGGCGGTTTGCTTTCTTT.

CDR3: CASSVELNTEAFF. The CDR3 nucleotides are TGTGCCAGCAGCGTAGAGCTGAACACTGAAGCTTTCTTT. The chain links TRBV9 to TRBJ1-1, with D unresolved. The germline V and J ends were trimmed by 0 bases and 0 bases, with 3 bases remaining between them. Germline CDR1 reads SGDLS; CDR2 reads YYNGEE. The CDR3 consists of 13 residues.

On this clone itself: Other DNA variants within this sample encode the same CDR3. The V gene is TRBV18, the J gene TRBJ2-1; 14 nucleotides agree with TRBD2. Germline lookup yields CDR1 KGHSH and CDR2 LQKENI. The CDR3 sequence is 15 residues long. V shed 3 bases and J 7 bases; nucleotides not matched to a gene: 2. CDR3: CASSPGTSGRNEQFF. CDR3 sequence (DNA): TGTGCCAGCTCACCCGGGACTAGCGGGAGAAATGAGCAGTTCTTC.

The chain uses TRBV29-1 and TRBJ2-5; 10 bases align to TRBD2. The assigned J gene may be wrong: the sequence end matches TRBJ2-7 better. Germline-derived CDR1 and CDR2 are SQVTM and ANQGSEA. The CDR3 totals 15 residues. This chain's CDR3 is CSATKAGGPSYEQYF. The CDR3 DNA reads TGCAGCGCAACGAAAGCGGGAGGGCCCTCCTACGAGCAGTACTTC.

DNA of the CDR3: TGTGCCAGCAGTGCGGGACAGGGGGGAGTAGTGCAGTTCTTC. This sequence encodes CASSAGQGGVVQFF. The chain links TRBV6-1 to TRBJ2-1; 11 bases map to TRBD1. Germline CDR1 MNHNS, CDR2 SASEGT. V shed 4 bases, J shed 12 bases, and the junction held 8 bases outside the gene matches. CDR3 length equals 14 residues.

V and J are TRBV4-2 and TRBJ2-1; 8 positions match TRBD2. Germline assignment: CDR1 LGHNA and CDR2 YNFKEQ. The CDR3 contains 18 residues. V lost 2 bases, J lost 5 bases, and 14 bases stayed unmatched. The CDR3 region is CASSQWRSGTSRHNEQFF. CDR3 in DNA: TGTGCCAGCAGCCAATGGAGGAGCGGGACTAGTCGGCACAATGAGCAGTTCTTC.

Turning to this clone: The junction departs from germline at one end; a sequencing error may be responsible. This chain connects TRBV28 to TRBJ2-7, with 7 bases identical to TRBD1. CDR1 is MDHEN and CDR2 is SYDVKM in the germline V gene. This CDR3 contains 11 residues. The CDR3 is CASSGTALRFF. The CDR3 bases are TGTGCCAGTTCCGGGACAGCGCTTCGTTTTTTC.

The chain uses TRBV4-1 and TRBJ1-2; 10 positions match TRBD1. CDR3 length equals 15 residues. V lost 2 bases, J lost 3 bases, and 3 bases stayed unmatched. Germline CDR1 is MGHRA and CDR2 is YSYEKL. CDR3 DNA sequence: TGCGCCAGCAGCCAACGGACAGGGGGGGACTATGGCTACACCTTC. This codes for CASSQRTGGDYGYTF.